This TCR beta chain was identified during a study of blood T cells in healthy people across ages. Study results and limitations: What prevented conclusive comparison of naive and antigen-experienced cells was that PBMCs were unsorted. Relative to aged donors, long-lived donors carried more naive CD4+ cells and displayed higher diversity.

The CDR3 loop spans 15 amino acids. Germline CDR1 SNHLY, CDR2 FYNNEI. V shed 5 bases and J shed 0 bases, with 10 bases lying between them. Combining a sample-barcoded 5' primer with a J-beta primer mix, a second PCR ran for about 6 to 11 cycles. TCRdb re-called the 5' RACE reads with MiXCR, one entry per CDR3 protein. The sample lists about 760,000 distinct CDR3 sequences, 56% seen once, with roughly 26% in the top ten. PBMCs were isolated at a quantity of at least 6.5 million per sample. About this clonotype itself: Its target is unknown.

This rearrangement joins TRBV2 to TRBJ1-4; possible D gene TRBD1, 6 bases. The sequenced material came from blood. The TCR comes from a man aged 35-49 years in good health. CDR3 residues: CASSLRQATNEKLFF. The CDR3 DNA sequence: TGTGCCAGCAGTCTACGACAGGCAACTAATGAAAAACTGTTTTTT.